The present TCR beta chain was sequenced within a study of blood T cell repertoires in COVID-19. TCRdb keeps only in-frame clones here, not all; method: immunoSEQ multiplex PCR. The table includes approximately 65,000 clones, about 88% detected once. V lost 0 bases and J lost 1; bases outside the gene matches: 7. The CDR3 has 18 amino acids. CDR1 and CDR2 from the germline V gene are SGHTA and FQGTGA. The gene calls are TRBV7-3 and TRBJ2-2; 8 positions agree with TRBD2. The TCR comes from a human donor in a cohort sampled during active COVID-19. Sequenced: peripheral blood. This chain's CDR3 is CASSLTLALAGNTGELFF. DNA for the CDR3: TGTGCCAGCAGCTTAACGTTGGCTCTAGCGGGGAACACCGGGGAGCTGTTTTTT.